This TCR beta chain was obtained from a study of T cell repertoires in cytomegalovirus infection. For the study at large: CMV epitopes that were recently identified and HLA-C-restricted were used alongside well-studied HLA-B-restricted ones. Indications of both CMV infection and matching HLA type were provided by public TCR beta signatures. Study-wide results and caveats: Cumulative public TCR beta family frequency identified CMV carriers with the relevant HLA. Predominance within the ex vivo response was attributable to HLA-C-restricted CMV-specific TCR beta clonotypes.

Each CDR3 protein gets one entry after TCRdb re-called the reads with MiXCR. This repertoire shows around 900,000 distinct CDR3 sequences, approximately 32% found once; its top ten account for 13%. The CDR3 covers 15 residues. The germline CDR1 and CDR2 sequences are LNHDA and SQIVND (reference sequence). V was clipped by 3 bases and J by 1 base, with 12 bases between them. This clonotype was detected only once. Its specificity is unknown. The starting material was cultured CD8+ T cells from PBMCs, obtained from culture after CMV antigen stimulation. The clonotype comes from a human donor in good health (CMV status not recorded). Some clones in this sample may be carry-over from other donors' samples. The chain recombines TRBV19 with TRBJ1-1, with D possibly TRBD1 on 6 matching bases. CDR3 in DNA: TGTGCCAGTAGTATCCCCAGGGGACCGAACACTGAAGCTTTCTTT. Translating gives CASSIPRGPNTEAFF.